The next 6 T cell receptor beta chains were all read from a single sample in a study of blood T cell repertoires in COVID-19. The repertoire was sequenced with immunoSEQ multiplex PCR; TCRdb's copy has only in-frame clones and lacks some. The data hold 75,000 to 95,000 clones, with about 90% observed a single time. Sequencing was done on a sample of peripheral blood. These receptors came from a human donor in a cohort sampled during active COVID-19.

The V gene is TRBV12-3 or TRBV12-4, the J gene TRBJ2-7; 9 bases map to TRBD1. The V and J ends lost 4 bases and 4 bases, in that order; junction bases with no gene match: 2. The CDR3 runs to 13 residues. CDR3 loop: CASSWDREYEQYF. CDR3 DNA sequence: TGTGCCAGCAGTTGGGACAGGGAATACGAGCAGTACTTC.

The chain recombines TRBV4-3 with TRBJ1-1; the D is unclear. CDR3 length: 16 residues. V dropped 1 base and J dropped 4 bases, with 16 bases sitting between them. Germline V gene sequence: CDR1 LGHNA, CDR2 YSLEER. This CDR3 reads CASSQAPSGSATEAFF. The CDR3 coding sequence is TGCGCCAGCAGCCAAGCACCGTCGGGGTCAGCCACTGAAGCTTTCTTT.

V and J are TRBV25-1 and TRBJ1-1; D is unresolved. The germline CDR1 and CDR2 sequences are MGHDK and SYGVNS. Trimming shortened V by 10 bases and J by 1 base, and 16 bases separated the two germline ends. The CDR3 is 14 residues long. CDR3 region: CATQDGRWNTEAFF. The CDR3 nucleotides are TGTGCCACCCAGGACGGGAGGTGGAACACTGAAGCTTTCTTT.

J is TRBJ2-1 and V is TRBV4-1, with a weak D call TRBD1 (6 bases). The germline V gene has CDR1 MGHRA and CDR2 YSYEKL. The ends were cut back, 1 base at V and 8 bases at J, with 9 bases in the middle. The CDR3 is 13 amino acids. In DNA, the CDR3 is TGCGCCAGCAGCCAAGGCAGGGGAGATGAGCAGTTCTTC. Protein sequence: CASSQGRGDEQFF.

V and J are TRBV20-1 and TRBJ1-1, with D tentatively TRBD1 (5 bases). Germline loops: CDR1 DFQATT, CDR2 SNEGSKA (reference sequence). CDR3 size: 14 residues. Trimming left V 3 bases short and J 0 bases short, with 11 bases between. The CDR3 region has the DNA TGCAGTGCTAGTGGCGACAGTATGAACACTGAAGCTTTCTTT. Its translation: CSASGDSMNTEAFF.

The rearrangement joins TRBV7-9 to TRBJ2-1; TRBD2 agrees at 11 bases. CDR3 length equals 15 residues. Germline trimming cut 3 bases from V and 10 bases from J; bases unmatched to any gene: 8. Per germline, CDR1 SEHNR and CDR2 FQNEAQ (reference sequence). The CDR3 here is CASSFSGGAILEQFF. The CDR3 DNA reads TGTGCCAGCAGCTTTAGCGGGGGGGCCATTCTCGAGCAGTTCTTC.